Listed here is a single T cell receptor (beta chain). This clone's antigen is unknown. Within one base of it there is no much larger clone, and no base qualities were kept. Library prep was done by PCR. Sequencing used an Illumina HiSeq 4000. High-throughput sequencing was used to profile the CDR3 region of the TCR beta-chain in every patient. In the original analysis: CDR3 differences across clinicopathological groups were used to build a classifier for discriminating distant-metastatic papillary thyroid cancer patients. The Shannon index was used to assess repertoire diversity, and the Morisita-Horn index was used to assess tumor-blood repertoire similarity. TCRdb reprocessed the public reads (quality trimming at Q25 with fastp, clone calling with MiXCR) and kept in-frame beta chains. None of the V and J calls come from the authors' own analysis; TCRdb made them. Here the sample has 9,000 to 9,500 clones; 31% occur a single time. More than 15% of the sample belongs to the ten largest clones.

The sample originates from a study of metastatic and nonmetastatic thyroid tumors (dated by TCRdb to about 2020). Concerning the study at large: Repertoires were compared across peripheral blood and tumor or nodule tissue samples from malignant and benign thyroid patients. The full study reports these points: In both blood and tumor samples, TCR beta diversity was reported to be significantly higher in malignant tumors than in benign nodules.

Before undergoing thyroid surgery, none of the patients had been given any kind of treatment. Using T-cell receptor beta sequencing, the researchers looked back retrospectively at clinical samples from patients, gathered between about 2012 and 2018. CDR3 length: 12 amino acids, cysteine to phenylalanine. Of all the DNA, just the CDR3 is kept, 36 bases in frame from base 1. CDR1 is given as LGHNA and CDR2 as YNFKEQ, both from the germline V gene. V loses 6 bases, J loses 8 bases, and the germline ends lie 10 bases apart. The receptor comes from a female donor with papillary thyroid cancer or a benign thyroid nodule (not recorded which). Some clones in this sample may be carry-over from other donors' samples. In this chain, TRBV4-2 is recombined with TRBJ1-4, with TRBD1 as a weak D call on 6 bases. Specimen: adjacent normal tissue. This receptor has the CDR3 CASRDSREKLFF. DNA sequence: TGTGCCAGCAGGGACAGTAGAGAAAAACTGTTTTTT.